A single TCR beta chain is shown here with its context. Sample time point: peripheral blood 6 weeks after treatment start. Patients each gave 1 to 8 samples, pretreatment and on-treatment. This sample was taken from a study of PD-L1 blockade in urothelial cancer. Synthetically made TCR analog templates were put into each PCR as spikes. The table came from immunoSEQ multiplex PCR; TCRdb's copy has only in-frame clones and leaves some out. The repertoire includes about 110,000 clones, approximately 90% of them detected once, and approximately 3.8% sits in the top ten. V was pared by 4 bases and J by 3 bases, with 15 bases between. The CDR3 loop spans 16 amino acids. Germline V CDR1 and CDR2: LGHNA, YNFKEQ.

The TCR sequence derives from a man aged 55 to 69 with urothelial cancer. Sequenced material: PBMCs, taken around atezolizumab (anti-PD-L1) treatment. The chain is built from TRBV4-2 and TRBJ2-2; D possibly corresponds to TRBD2 (7 bases). CDR3 protein: CASSPLGGVDTGELFF. CDR3 nucleotide sequence: TGTGCCAGCAGCCCCCTAGGGGGGGTCGACACCGGGGAGCTGTTTTTT.